The clone carrying this TCR beta chain was counted only a few times. Its antigen is unknown. The record originates from a study of graft-versus-host responses after intestinal transplantation. Study-wide context: The transplants performed in recipients were multivisceral, liver-intestinal, or isolated intestinal.

CDR1 is SGHDT, CDR2 YYEEEE, per germline. The CDR3 extends over 14 amino acids. The V and J ends lost 2 bases and 0 bases respectively, with 8 bases between them. Points from the study as a whole: In patients with graft-donor T cell macrochimerism, allograft graft-versus-host to host-versus-graft clonal ratios were high. GvH clones turned up in recipient marrow; some had shown up first in ileum or blood.

Sequencing used immunoSEQ multiplex PCR; TCRdb keeps in-frame clones, though not all of them. This repertoire shows around 67,000 clones, approximately 84% found once; its top ten account for nearly 0.4%. The chain carries TRBV5-6 and TRBJ1-1; D ambiguous. This receptor was obtained from a human donor who was the organ donor for an intestinal transplant. Here the sequenced sample was unstimulated CD4+ T cells sorted from spleen or lymph node cells, taken before transplant. The CDR3 DNA follows: TGTGCCAGCAGCTTAATAGATGTGAACACTGAAGCTTTCTTT. Protein sequence: CASSLIDVNTEAFF. Together with reference TRBV5-6 and TRBJ1-1, the CDR3 gives the full variable domain: DAGVTQSPTHLIKTRGQQVTLRCSPKSGHDTVSWYQQALGQGPQFIFQYYEEEERQRGNFPDRFSGHQFPNYSSELNVNALLLGDSALYLCASSLIDVNTEAFFGQGTRLTVV.